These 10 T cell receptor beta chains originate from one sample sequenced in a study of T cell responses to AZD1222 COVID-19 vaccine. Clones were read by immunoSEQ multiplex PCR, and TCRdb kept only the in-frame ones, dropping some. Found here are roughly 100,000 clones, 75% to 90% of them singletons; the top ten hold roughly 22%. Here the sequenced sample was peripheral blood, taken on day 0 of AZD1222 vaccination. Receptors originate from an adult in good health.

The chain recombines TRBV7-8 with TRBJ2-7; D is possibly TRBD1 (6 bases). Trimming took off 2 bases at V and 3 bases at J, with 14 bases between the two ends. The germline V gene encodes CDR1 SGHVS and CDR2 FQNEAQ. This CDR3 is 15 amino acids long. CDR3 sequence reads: CASSLPDRNHYEQYF. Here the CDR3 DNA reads TGTGCCAGCAGCTTACCCGACAGGAATCACTACGAGCAGTACTTC.

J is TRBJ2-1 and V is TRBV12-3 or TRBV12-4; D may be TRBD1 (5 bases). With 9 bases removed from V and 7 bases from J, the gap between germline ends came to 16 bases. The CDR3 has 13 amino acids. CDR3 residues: CASTEQVGNEQFF. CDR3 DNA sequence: TGTGCCAGTACCGAACAGGTGGGGAATGAGCAGTTCTTC.

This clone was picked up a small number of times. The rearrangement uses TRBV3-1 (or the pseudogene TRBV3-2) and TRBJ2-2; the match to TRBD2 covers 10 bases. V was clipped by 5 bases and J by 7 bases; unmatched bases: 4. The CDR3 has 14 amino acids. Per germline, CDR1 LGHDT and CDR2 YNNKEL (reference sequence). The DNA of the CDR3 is TGTGCCAGCAGCACCCAGCGGGAGGGCGGGGAGCTGTTTTTT. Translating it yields CASSTQREGGELFF.

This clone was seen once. CDR3 sequence reads: CASSYSDRFYGYTF. The CDR3 nucleotides are TGTGCCAGCAGTTACTCTGACAGATTCTATGGCTACACCTTC. V usage is TRBV6-5 and J usage is TRBJ1-2, with a weak D call TRBD1 (5 bases). CDR3 length: 14 amino acids. Between the trimmed V and J ends, which lost 0 bases and 4 bases, there was a span of 9 bases. Germline V CDR1 and CDR2: MNHEY, SVGAGI.

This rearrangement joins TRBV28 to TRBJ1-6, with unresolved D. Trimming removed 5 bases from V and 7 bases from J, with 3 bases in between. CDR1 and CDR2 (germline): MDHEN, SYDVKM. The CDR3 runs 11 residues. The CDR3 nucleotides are TGTGCCAGCAGTCAGAATTCACCCCTCCACTTT. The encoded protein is CASSQNSPLHF.

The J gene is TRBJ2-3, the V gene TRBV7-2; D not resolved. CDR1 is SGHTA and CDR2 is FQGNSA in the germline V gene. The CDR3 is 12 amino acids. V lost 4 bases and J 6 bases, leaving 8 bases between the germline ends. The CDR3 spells CASSSYADTQYF. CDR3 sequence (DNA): TGTGCCAGCAGCTCTTATGCGGATACGCAGTATTTT.

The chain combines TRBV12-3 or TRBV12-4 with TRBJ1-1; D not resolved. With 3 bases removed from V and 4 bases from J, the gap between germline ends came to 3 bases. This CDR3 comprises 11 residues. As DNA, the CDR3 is TGTGCCAGCAGTTTGAGCACTGAAGCTTTCTTT. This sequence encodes CASSLSTEAFF.

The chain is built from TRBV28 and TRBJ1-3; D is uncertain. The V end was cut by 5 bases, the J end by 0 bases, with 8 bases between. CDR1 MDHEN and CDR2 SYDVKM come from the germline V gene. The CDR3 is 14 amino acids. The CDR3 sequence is CASSTGYSGNTIYF. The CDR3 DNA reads TGTGCCAGCAGTACCGGGTACTCTGGAAACACCATATATTTT.

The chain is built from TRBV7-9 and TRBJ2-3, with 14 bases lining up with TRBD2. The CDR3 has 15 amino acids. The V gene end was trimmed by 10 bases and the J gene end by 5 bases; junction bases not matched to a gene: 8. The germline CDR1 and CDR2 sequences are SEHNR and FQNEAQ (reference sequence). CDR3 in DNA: TGTGCCATCGACGGACTAGCGGGAGGAGTAGATACGCAGTATTTT. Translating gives CAIDGLAGGVDTQYF.

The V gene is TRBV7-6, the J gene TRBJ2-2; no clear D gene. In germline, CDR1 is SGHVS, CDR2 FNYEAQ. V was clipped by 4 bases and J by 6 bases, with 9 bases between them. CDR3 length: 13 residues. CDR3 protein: CASSSHTAGELFF. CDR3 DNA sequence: TGTGCCAGCAGCTCCCATACCGCCGGGGAGCTGTTTTTT.